The rows below give T cell receptor beta chains drawn from one sample of a study of blood T cells in healthy people across ages. One entry per CDR3 protein, called by TCRdb with MiXCR from the 5' RACE reads. In the table there are approximately 820,000 distinct CDR3 sequences, around 42% of which are singletons. Sequenced material: blood. Receptors originate from a man aged 60 to 75 in good health. CDR3s include the opening cysteine and the closing phenylalanine or tryptophan. A D gene is named only where the DNA matches it firmly. Not all rows give a size; the values are once, few, many and, for expanded clones, a class.

clone_size: few; v_call: TRBV7-2; j_call: TRBJ2-7; d_call: .; cdr3_aa: CASSSGLPGHEQYF; cdr3_nt: TGTGCCAGCAGCTCGGGACTCCCGGGCCACGAGCAGTACTTC
clone_size: few; v_call: TRBV18; j_call: TRBJ1-1; d_call: .; cdr3_aa: CASSPPTVGTEAFF; cdr3_nt: TGTGCCAGCTCACCACCCACTGTAGGCACTGAAGCTTTCTTT
clone_size: few; v_call: TRBV5-1; j_call: TRBJ2-7; d_call: .; cdr3_aa: CASSTYEQYF; cdr3_nt: TGCGCCAGCAGCACATACGAGCAGTACTTC
clone_size: .; v_call: TRBV10-3; j_call: TRBJ2-7; d_call: .; cdr3_aa: CATSYPAVPYEQYF; cdr3_nt: TGTGCCACCTCCTATCCGGCAGTCCCCTACGAGCAGTACTTC
clone_size: .; v_call: TRBV20-1; j_call: TRBJ2-6; d_call: .; cdr3_aa: CSASSPTGANVLTF; cdr3_nt: TGCAGTGCTAGCTCCCCCACCGGGGCCAACGTCCTGACTTTC
clone_size: .; v_call: TRBV21-1; j_call: TRBJ2-5; d_call: .; cdr3_aa: CASSKASRAADQETQYF; cdr3_nt: TGTGCCAGCAGCAAAGCGAGCAGGGCGGCTGATCAAGAGACCCAGTACTTC
clone_size: once; v_call: TRBV20-1; j_call: TRBJ2-1; d_call: TRBD2; cdr3_aa: CSANPQGLVDNEQFF; cdr3_nt: TGCAGTGCTAACCCCCAGGGACTAGTTGACAATGAGCAGTTCTTC
clone_size: many; v_call: TRBV18; j_call: TRBJ1-5; d_call: .; cdr3_aa: CASSGDSNQPQHF; cdr3_nt: TGTGCCAGCAGTGGGGATAGCAATCAGCCCCAGCATTTT
clone_size: .; v_call: TRBV6-1; j_call: TRBJ2-6; d_call: .; cdr3_aa: CSSSSSGTQRPGANVLTF; cdr3_nt: TGTTCCAGCAGTAGCTCCGGGACGCAGCGTCCTGGGGCCAACGTCCTGACTTTC
clone_size: few; v_call: TRBV6-2/TRBV6-3; j_call: TRBJ2-1; d_call: TRBD2; cdr3_aa: CASRPSGTTYSYNEQFF; cdr3_nt: TGTGCCAGCAGGCCCTCCGGGACTACCTACTCCTACAATGAGCAGTTCTTC
clone_size: .; v_call: TRBV5-1; j_call: TRBJ2-1; d_call: .; cdr3_aa: CASSPQGYNKQFF; cdr3_nt: TGCGCCAGCAGCCCCCAGGGGTACAATAAGCAGTTCTTC
clone_size: few; v_call: TRBV28; j_call: TRBJ1-5; d_call: .; cdr3_aa: CASSQDSRQPQHF; cdr3_nt: TGTGCCAGCAGCCAAGACAGTAGGCAGCCCCAGCATTTT
clone_size: many; v_call: TRBV11-3; j_call: TRBJ2-3; d_call: TRBD1; cdr3_aa: CASSSGTGFTDTQYF; cdr3_nt: TGTGCCAGCAGCTCCGGGACAGGGTTCACAGATACGCAGTATTTT
clone_size: .; v_call: TRBV6-2/TRBV6-3; j_call: TRBJ2-7; d_call: .; cdr3_aa: CASSNRYPYEQYF; cdr3_nt: TGTGCCAGCAGCAACAGGTACCCCTACGAGCAGTACTTC
clone_size: few; v_call: TRBV18; j_call: TRBJ2-5; d_call: .; cdr3_aa: CASSPPVSTETQYF; cdr3_nt: TGTGCCAGCTCACCACCGGTTAGCACAGAGACCCAGTACTTC
clone_size: few; v_call: TRBV7-2; j_call: TRBJ2-6; d_call: .; cdr3_aa: CASSSRATSGANVLTF; cdr3_nt: TGTGCCAGCAGCTCCCGGGCCACCTCTGGGGCCAACGTCCTGACTTTC
clone_size: .; v_call: TRBV5-6; j_call: TRBJ2-7; d_call: TRBD1; cdr3_aa: CACSLDRGSYEQYF; cdr3_nt: TGTGCCTGCAGTTTGGACAGGGGTTCCTACGAGCAGTACTTC
clone_size: few; v_call: TRBV3-1; j_call: TRBJ2-3; d_call: .; cdr3_aa: CASSQDSRAFTDTQYF; cdr3_nt: TGTGCCAGCAGCCAAGATAGTAGGGCGTTCACAGATACGCAGTATTTT
clone_size: .; v_call: TRBV27; j_call: TRBJ2-5; d_call: TRBD1; cdr3_aa: CASSIGAGGAETQYF; cdr3_nt: TGTGCCAGCAGTATAGGAGCAGGGGGCGCGGAGACCCAGTACTTC
clone_size: .; v_call: TRBV27; j_call: TRBJ2-1; d_call: TRBD1; cdr3_aa: CASSLVQGATNEQFF; cdr3_nt: TGTGCCAGCAGTTTGGTACAGGGGGCTACGAATGAGCAGTTCTTC
clone_size: .; v_call: TRBV7-2; j_call: TRBJ2-1; d_call: .; cdr3_aa: CASSFTRDYNEQFF; cdr3_nt: TGTGCCAGCAGCTTTACCAGGGACTACAATGAGCAGTTCTTC
clone_size: .; v_call: TRBV4-3; j_call: TRBJ2-7; d_call: TRBD1; cdr3_aa: CASSQVMTGSSYEQYF; cdr3_nt: TGCGCCAGCAGCCAAGTAATGACAGGGAGCTCCTACGAGCAGTACTTC
clone_size: .; v_call: TRBV4-1; j_call: TRBJ1-1; d_call: .; cdr3_aa: CASSQYRDTFF; cdr3_nt: TGCGCCAGCAGCCAGTACAGGGATACTTTCTTT
clone_size: few; v_call: TRBV7-8; j_call: TRBJ2-3; d_call: TRBD2; cdr3_aa: CASRASGGWDTQYF; cdr3_nt: TGTGCCAGCAGGGCTAGCGGGGGATGGGATACGCAGTATTTT
clone_size: few; v_call: TRBV9; j_call: TRBJ2-3; d_call: .; cdr3_aa: CASSVATVSWDGEYF; cdr3_nt: TGTGCCAGCAGCGTAGCTACAGTGTCCTGGGACGGGGAGTATTTT
clone_size: .; v_call: TRBV7-2; j_call: TRBJ2-2; d_call: .; cdr3_aa: CASSLGSMTGELFF; cdr3_nt: TGTGCCAGCAGCTTAGGCTCGATGACCGGGGAGCTGTTTTTT
clone_size: .; v_call: TRBV20-1; j_call: TRBJ2-5; d_call: TRBD2; cdr3_aa: CSARDTSGRETQYF; cdr3_nt: TGCAGTGCTAGAGATACTAGCGGTAGAGAGACCCAGTACTTC
clone_size: .; v_call: TRBV6-1; j_call: TRBJ2-4; d_call: .; cdr3_aa: CASSERGSWEQYF; cdr3_nt: TGTGCCAGCAGTGAAAGGGGTTCGTGGGAGCAGTACTTC
clone_size: .; v_call: TRBV4-3; j_call: TRBJ1-2; d_call: TRBD1; cdr3_aa: CASSQENRGHYGYTF; cdr3_nt: TGCGCCAGCAGCCAAGAAAACAGGGGCCACTATGGCTACACCTTC
clone_size: few; v_call: TRBV7-2; j_call: TRBJ2-2; d_call: .; cdr3_aa: CASSLERVALTGELFF; cdr3_nt: TGTGCCAGCAGCTTAGAACGAGTAGCGTTAACCGGGGAGCTGTTTTTT
clone_size: few; v_call: TRBV5-6; j_call: TRBJ1-2; d_call: .; cdr3_aa: CASSTIRGSLRYGYTF; cdr3_nt: TGTGCCAGCAGCACCATACGGGGGAGTCTACGCTATGGCTACACCTTC
clone_size: .; v_call: TRBV2; j_call: TRBJ1-2; d_call: TRBD1; cdr3_aa: CASRARQGDGYTF; cdr3_nt: TGTGCCAGCAGAGCTCGACAGGGGGATGGCTACACCTTC
clone_size: .; v_call: TRBV6-2/TRBV6-3; j_call: TRBJ2-1; d_call: TRBD2; cdr3_aa: CASNPRGGPDEQFF; cdr3_nt: TGTGCCAGCAACCCCCGGGGGGGGCCGGATGAGCAGTTCTTC
clone_size: .; v_call: TRBV29-1; j_call: TRBJ1-2; d_call: .; cdr3_aa: CSVEGTTSLYGYTF; cdr3_nt: TGCAGCGTTGAAGGGACAACCAGCCTCTATGGCTACACCTTC
clone_size: .; v_call: TRBV7-2; j_call: TRBJ1-2; d_call: .; cdr3_aa: CASSLVTGESGYTF; cdr3_nt: TGTGCCAGCAGCTTAGTTACAGGCGAATCCGGCTACACCTTC
clone_size: few; v_call: TRBV5-1; j_call: TRBJ2-4; d_call: TRBD2; cdr3_aa: CASSLALTGGTEDRAKNIQYF; cdr3_nt: TGCGCCAGCAGCTTGGCCCTCACGGGGGGGACGGAGGATCGAGCCAAAAACATTCAGTACTTC
clone_size: .; v_call: TRBV6-1; j_call: TRBJ1-1; d_call: TRBD1; cdr3_aa: CASSLHRGKWSGTEAFF; cdr3_nt: TGTGCCAGCAGCCTACACAGGGGGAAATGGAGCGGTACTGAAGCTTTCTTT
clone_size: few; v_call: TRBV6-6; j_call: TRBJ2-7; d_call: .; cdr3_aa: CASSYAQLSYEQYF; cdr3_nt: TGTGCCAGCAGTTACGCACAGCTCTCCTACGAGCAGTACTTC
clone_size: .; v_call: TRBV11-2; j_call: TRBJ1-1; d_call: TRBD1; cdr3_aa: CASSLDSGTGATEAFF; cdr3_nt: TGTGCCAGCAGCTTAGATTCCGGGACAGGGGCCACTGAAGCTTTCTTT
clone_size: few; v_call: TRBV24-1; j_call: TRBJ2-3; d_call: TRBD2; cdr3_aa: CATSDTGGASDTQYF; cdr3_nt: TGTGCCACCAGTGATACGGGGGGAGCCTCAGATACGCAGTATTTT
clone_size: few; v_call: TRBV15; j_call: TRBJ2-1; d_call: .; cdr3_aa: CATSRDARPSYNEQFF; cdr3_nt: TGTGCCACCAGCAGAGATGCGCGGCCCAGCTACAATGAGCAGTTCTTC
clone_size: few; v_call: TRBV6-5; j_call: TRBJ1-1; d_call: .; cdr3_aa: CASSYSNRDEAFF; cdr3_nt: TGTGCCAGCAGTTACTCGAACAGGGATGAAGCTTTCTTT
clone_size: many; v_call: TRBV14; j_call: TRBJ2-5; d_call: .; cdr3_aa: CASSQGIETQYF; cdr3_nt: TGTGCCAGCAGCCAAGGGATAGAGACCCAGTACTTC
clone_size: few; v_call: TRBV4-3; j_call: TRBJ2-3; d_call: .; cdr3_aa: CASSQVVQPDTQYF; cdr3_nt: TGCGCCAGCAGCCAAGTTGTCCAGCCAGATACGCAGTATTTT
clone_size: .; v_call: TRBV6-6; j_call: TRBJ1-5; d_call: .; cdr3_aa: CASSYLGRNQPQHF; cdr3_nt: TGTGCCAGCAGTTACCTGGGGCGCAATCAGCCCCAGCATTTT